This section outlines one TCR beta chain sequence together with its context. This clonotype was observed many times. Its cognate antigen has yet to be identified. No per-base quality is available; no much larger clone lies one base away. Cells that were CD4+CD25+CD127-/low were the ones isolated as Tregs. Tregs, naive and memory CD4+ T cells from tumor, blood and ipsilateral draining lymph nodes of five or six breast cancer patients underwent full-length TCR alpha and beta sequencing. Tumor tissue and lymph nodes obtained by ipsilateral axillary dissection were perfused with PBS, cut into small pieces and digested using collagenase I and hyaluronidase. A purity exceeding 90% was confirmed by FACS for the sorted cell populations. The data belong to a study (dated by TCRdb to the mid-2010s). Notes on the research overall: The study tested whether tumor-infiltrating Tregs in breast cancer are recruited from blood Tregs or converted in situ from other CD4+ T cell subsets. General conclusions and limits of the study: The larger-cohort validation was restricted to a single TCR beta V-J rearrangement rather than whole repertoires. Tumor memory CD4+ T cell TCR gene usage clustered with blood and lymph node memory CD4+ cells and lymph node naive CD4+ cells. Tumor-infiltrating Treg TCR alpha and beta sequences overlapped most with tumor naive CD4+ T cells, then with blood naive CD4+ T cells.

Full-length TCR variable regions were amplified by 5' RACE PCR using constant-region reverse primers, and then by semi-nested PCR using Nested Universal Primer A. The ReliaPrep RNA Cell Miniprep System was used to extract total RNA, which was then reverse transcribed into 5'RACE-ready cDNA with the SMARTer RACE 5'/3' Kit. Multiplex adaptors were used to barcode full-length TCR alpha and beta libraries, and the barcoded libraries were sequenced on an Illumina MiSeq. Turning to the authors' computational methods: For each of nine subset-tissue groups, sequencing data from the five patients were pooled, and the groups were then compared using unsupervised clustering of TCR gene usage. Repertoire similarity was calculated with the Morisita-Horn index, weighting shared sequences by their contribution to each repertoire. TCRdb's own reprocessing of the public reads used fastp at Q25 and MiXCR and kept productive beta chains. Rows are combined by CDR3 protein, so each entry shows the most common genes and DNA. These V and J calls derive from TCRdb rather than the authors' analysis. Within this sample are roughly 60,000 distinct CDR3 sequences, with about 26% of them counted one time only. Under 2.5% of the sample comes from the top ten.

Sequenced sample: tumor-infiltrating Tregs sorted from the breast tumor. The sequence came from a female donor with breast cancer.

The CDR3 has the sequence CASSHRGAFNEKLFF. The DNA sequence follows: TGTGCCAGCAGCCACAGGGGAGCTTTTAATGAAAAACTGTTTTTT. The receptor chain draws on TRBV7-2 and TRBJ1-4; TRBD1 matches 7 bases in the middle. The CDR3 holds 15 amino acids from the cysteine to the phenylalanine. CDR3 DNA only is kept here, 45 bases in frame from base 1. The CDR1 and CDR2 encoded by the germline V gene are SGHTA and FQGNSA. Trimming leaves V shorter by 5 bases and J shorter by 4 bases, with the junction holding 7 bases beyond the gene matches.